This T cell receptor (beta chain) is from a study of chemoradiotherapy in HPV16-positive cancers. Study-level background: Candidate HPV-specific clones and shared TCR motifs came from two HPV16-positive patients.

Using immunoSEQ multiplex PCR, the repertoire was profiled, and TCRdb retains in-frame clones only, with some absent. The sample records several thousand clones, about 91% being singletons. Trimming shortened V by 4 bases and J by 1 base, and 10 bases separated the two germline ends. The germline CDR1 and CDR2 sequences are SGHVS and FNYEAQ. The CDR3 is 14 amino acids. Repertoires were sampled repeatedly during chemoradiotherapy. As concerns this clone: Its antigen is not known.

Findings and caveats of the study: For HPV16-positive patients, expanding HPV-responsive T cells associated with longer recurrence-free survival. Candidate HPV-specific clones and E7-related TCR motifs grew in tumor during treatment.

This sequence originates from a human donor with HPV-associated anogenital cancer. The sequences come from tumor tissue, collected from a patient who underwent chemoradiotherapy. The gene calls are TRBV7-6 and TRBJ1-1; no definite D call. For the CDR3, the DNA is TGTGCCAGCAGCTCAGGACTGTGGAACACTGAAGCTTTCTTT. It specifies CASSSGLWNTEAFF.